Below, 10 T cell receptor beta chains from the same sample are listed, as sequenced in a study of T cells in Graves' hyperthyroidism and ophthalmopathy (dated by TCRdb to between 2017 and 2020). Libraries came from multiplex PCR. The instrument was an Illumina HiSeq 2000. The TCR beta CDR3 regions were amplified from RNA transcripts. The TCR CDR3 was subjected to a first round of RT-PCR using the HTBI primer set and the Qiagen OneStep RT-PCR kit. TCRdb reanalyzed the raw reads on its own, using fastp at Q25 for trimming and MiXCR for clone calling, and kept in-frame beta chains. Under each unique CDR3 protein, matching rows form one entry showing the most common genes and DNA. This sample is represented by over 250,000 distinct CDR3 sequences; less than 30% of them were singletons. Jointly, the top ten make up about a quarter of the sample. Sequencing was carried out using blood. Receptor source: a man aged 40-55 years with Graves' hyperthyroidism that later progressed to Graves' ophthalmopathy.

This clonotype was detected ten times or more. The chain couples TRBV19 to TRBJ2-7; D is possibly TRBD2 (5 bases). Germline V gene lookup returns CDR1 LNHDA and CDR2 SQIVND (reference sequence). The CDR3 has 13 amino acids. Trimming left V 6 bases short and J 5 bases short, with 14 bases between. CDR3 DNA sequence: TGTGCCAGTAGGTTCGGCGCGAGGGACGAGCAGTACTTC. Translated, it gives CASRFGARDEQYF.

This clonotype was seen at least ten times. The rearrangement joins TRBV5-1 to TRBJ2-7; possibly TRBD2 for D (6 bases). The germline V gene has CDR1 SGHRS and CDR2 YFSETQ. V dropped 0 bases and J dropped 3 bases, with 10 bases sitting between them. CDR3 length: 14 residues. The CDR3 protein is CASSLEPGVYEQYF. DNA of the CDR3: TGCGCCAGCAGCTTGGAGCCGGGGGTCTACGAGCAGTACTTC.

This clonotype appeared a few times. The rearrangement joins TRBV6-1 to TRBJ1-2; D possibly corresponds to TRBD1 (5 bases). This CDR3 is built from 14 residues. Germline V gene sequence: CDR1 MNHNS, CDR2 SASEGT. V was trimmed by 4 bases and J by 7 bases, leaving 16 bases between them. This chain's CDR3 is CASSGPGRRGGYTF. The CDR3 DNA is TGTGCCAGCAGTGGTCCGGGGCGACGGGGTGGCTACACCTTC.

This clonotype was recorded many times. The chain's CDR3 is CASSYSGANTGELFF. CDR3 nucleotide sequence: TGTGCCAGCAGCTATAGCGGAGCGAACACCGGGGAGCTGTTTTTT. This chain joins TRBV7-9 and TRBJ2-2; D may be TRBD2 (6 bases). This CDR3 region has 15 residues. V gave up 4 bases and J gave up 0 bases, with 9 bases separating them. The germline V gene encodes CDR1 SEHNR and CDR2 FQNEAQ (reference sequence).

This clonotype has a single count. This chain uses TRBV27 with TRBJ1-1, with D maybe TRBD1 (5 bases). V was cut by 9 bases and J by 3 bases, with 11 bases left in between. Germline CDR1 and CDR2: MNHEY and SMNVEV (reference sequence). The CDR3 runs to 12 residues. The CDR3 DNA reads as TGTGCCAGATATTTGGGGGACACTGAAGCTTTCTTT. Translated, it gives CARYLGDTEAFF.

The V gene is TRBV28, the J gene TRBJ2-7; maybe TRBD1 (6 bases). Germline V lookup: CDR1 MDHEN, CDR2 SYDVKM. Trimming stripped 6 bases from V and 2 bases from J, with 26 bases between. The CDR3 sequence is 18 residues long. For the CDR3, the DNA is TGTGCCAGCAGAGTTCAGGGGTTGAGGGGCGCAGGACCCTACGAGCAGTACTTC. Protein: CASRVQGLRGAGPYEQYF.

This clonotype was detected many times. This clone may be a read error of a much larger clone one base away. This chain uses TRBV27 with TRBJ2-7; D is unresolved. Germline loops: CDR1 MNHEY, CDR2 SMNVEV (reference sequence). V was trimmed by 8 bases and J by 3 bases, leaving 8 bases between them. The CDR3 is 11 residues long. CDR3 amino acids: CASVGSYEQYF. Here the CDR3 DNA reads TGTGCCAGCGTGGGCAGCTACGAGCAGTACTTC.

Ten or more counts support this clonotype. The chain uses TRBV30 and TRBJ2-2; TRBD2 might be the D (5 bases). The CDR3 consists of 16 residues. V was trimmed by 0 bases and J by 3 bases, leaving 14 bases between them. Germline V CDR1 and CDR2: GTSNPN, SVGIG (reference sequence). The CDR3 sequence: CAWSVLAGLHTGELFF. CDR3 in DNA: TGTGCCTGGAGTGTACTGGCGGGCCTTCACACCGGGGAGCTGTTTTTT. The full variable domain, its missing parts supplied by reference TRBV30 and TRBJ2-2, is SQTIHQWPATLVQPVGSPLSLECTVEGTSNPNLYWYRQAAGRGLQLLFYSVGIGQISSEVPQNLSASRPQDRQFILSSKKLLLSDSGFYLCAWSVLAGLHTGELFFGEGSRLTVL.

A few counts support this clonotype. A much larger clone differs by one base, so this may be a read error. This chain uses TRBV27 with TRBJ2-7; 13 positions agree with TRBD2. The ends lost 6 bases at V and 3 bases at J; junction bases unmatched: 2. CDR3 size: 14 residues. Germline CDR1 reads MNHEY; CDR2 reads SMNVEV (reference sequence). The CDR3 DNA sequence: TGTGCCAGCAGGGGGACTAGCGGGGTCTACGAGCAGTACTTC. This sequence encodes CASRGTSGVYEQYF.

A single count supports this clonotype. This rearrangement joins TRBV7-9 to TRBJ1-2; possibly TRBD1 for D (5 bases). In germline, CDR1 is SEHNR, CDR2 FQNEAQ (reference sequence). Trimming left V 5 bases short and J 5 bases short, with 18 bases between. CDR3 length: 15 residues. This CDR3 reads CASSPNNLGGYGYTF. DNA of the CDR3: TGTGCCAGCAGCCCAAATAATCTGGGGGGGTATGGCTACACCTTC.